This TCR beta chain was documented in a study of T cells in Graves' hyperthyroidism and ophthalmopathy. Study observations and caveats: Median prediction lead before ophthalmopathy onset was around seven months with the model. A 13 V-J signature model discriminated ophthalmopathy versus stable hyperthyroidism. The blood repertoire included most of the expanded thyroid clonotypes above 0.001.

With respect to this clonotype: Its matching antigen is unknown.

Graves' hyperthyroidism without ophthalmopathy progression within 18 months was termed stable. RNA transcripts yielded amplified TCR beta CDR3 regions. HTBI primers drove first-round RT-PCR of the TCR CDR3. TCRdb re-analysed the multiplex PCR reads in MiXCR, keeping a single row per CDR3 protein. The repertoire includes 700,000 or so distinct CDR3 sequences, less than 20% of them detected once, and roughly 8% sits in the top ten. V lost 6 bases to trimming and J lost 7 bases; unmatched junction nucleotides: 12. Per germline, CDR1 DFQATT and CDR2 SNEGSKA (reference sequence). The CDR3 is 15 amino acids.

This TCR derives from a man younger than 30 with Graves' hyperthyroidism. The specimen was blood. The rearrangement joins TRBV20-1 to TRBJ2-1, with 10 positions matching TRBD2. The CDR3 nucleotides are TGCAGTGCCAGCAACAGCGGGAGGGAAGGAAATGAGCAGTTCTTC. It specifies CSASNSGREGNEQFF.